This TCR beta chain was observed in a study of CD8 T cells in ankylosing spondylitis. General study findings and limits: Past studies reported some motif variants in reactive arthritis synovial fluid and blood. Reportedly, matched ankylosing spondylitis synovial fluid was significantly enriched for disease-linked clones. A TCR beta motif made of fewer than 10 highly homologous variants seemed typical of ankylosing spondylitis blood.

Worth noting for this clonotype: The antigen is undetermined.

Quantitative molecular-barcoded 5'-RACE generated the TCR beta libraries. MiXCR, applied by TCRdb to the 5' RACE reads, yields one record per CDR3 protein. The data contain a few hundred thousand distinct CDR3 sequences, 20% of them singletons. Germline values: CDR1 SGDLS, CDR2 YYNGEE. The trim removed 0 bases at V and 0 bases at J, leaving 4 bases unmatched. The CDR3 covers 16 residues. The clonotype was recovered from a male donor with ankylosing spondylitis or in good health (not recorded which). The rearrangement uses TRBV9 and TRBJ2-5, with 8 bases aligning to TRBD2. Sequencing was done on a sample of blood, either unsorted or a sorted T cell fraction (not recorded which). As DNA, the CDR3 is TGTGCCAGCAGCGTAGCGCTGCGGGGGGACCAAGAGACCCAGTACTTC. Translation gives CASSVALRGDQETQYF.